What follows is one T cell receptor (beta chain) and its context. Germline V gives CDR1 MDHEN, CDR2 SYDVKM. The V and J ends lost 4 bases and 4 bases, in that order; junction bases with no gene match: 15. The CDR3 consists of 19 residues. Authors' data handling: By means of reference gene primer amplification, nucleated cell counts were estimated. Repertoires were generated with immunoSEQ multiplex PCR, while TCRdb's copy carries only in-frame clones and drops some. V and J calls and clone size follow that table, whereas D and trimming were derived from the DNA. The top ten hold 2% to 2.5% of the sample, which has 110,000 or so clones, about 87% seen once. This sample is drawn from a study of blood T cell repertoires in COVID-19. Background on the study: The samples span acute and convalescent COVID-19 from the United States, Italy and Spain. Nucleic acid was either cDNA or gDNA, and it came from T cells, B-cell-depleted T cells, or PBMCs.

Sequences were obtained from peripheral blood. The TCR originated in a woman between 50 and 59 years old with acute or convalescent COVID-19. V gene TRBV28 combines with J gene TRBJ2-5, with 13 bases lining up with TRBD2. The CDR3 loop reads CASSSYHPGLAGARETQYF. CDR3 bases: TGTGCCAGCAGTTCGTATCACCCTGGACTAGCGGGAGCTAGAGAGACCCAGTACTTC.